This T cell receptor beta chain originates from a study of blood T cell repertoires in COVID-19. The protocol was immunoSEQ multiplex PCR, while the TCRdb copy is restricted to in-frame clones and leaves out a portion. The sample consists of a few hundred thousand clones, about 91% of them appearing once. This clone has more than one count but fewer than ten. The specimen sequenced was PBMCs or T cells enriched from blood (not recorded which). The source is a woman in her thirties or forties with acute COVID-19.

As DNA, the CDR3 is TGTGCCAGCAGCCCCCGGACTAGCTTTTTCGATACGCAGTATTTT. Translating gives CASSPRTSFFDTQYF. This chain uses TRBV11-2 with TRBJ2-3; 8 positions match TRBD2. The V and J ends lost 5 bases and 6 bases, in that order; junction bases with no gene match: 10. Germline CDR1 and CDR2: SGHAT and FQNNGV. The CDR3 has 15 amino acids.